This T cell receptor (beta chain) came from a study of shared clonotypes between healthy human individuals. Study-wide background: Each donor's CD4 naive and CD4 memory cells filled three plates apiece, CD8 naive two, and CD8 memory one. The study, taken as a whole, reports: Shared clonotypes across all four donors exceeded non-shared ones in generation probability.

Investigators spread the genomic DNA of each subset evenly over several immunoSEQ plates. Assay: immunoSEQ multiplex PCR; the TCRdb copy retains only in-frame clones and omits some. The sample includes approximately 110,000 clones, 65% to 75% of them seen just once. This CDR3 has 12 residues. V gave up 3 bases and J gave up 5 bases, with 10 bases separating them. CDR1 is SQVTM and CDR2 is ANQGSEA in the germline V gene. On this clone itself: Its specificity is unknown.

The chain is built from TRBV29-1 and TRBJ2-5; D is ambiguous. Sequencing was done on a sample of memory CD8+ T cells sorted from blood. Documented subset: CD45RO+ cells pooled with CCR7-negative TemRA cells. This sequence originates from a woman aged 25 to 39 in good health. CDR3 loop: CSVDGGRETQYF. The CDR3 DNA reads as TGCAGCGTTGATGGCGGCCGGGAGACCCAGTACTTC.